Presented here are 12 T cell receptor beta chains from one specimen sequenced in a study of T cell clones after liver transplantation. Assay used: immunoSEQ multiplex PCR; TCRdb lists only in-frame clones, some missing. The sample carries some 20,000 clones, around 90% recorded once. Sample: CD8+ T cells from blood, taken before liver transplant. The receptor source for this set is a human donor who received a liver transplant.

The CDR3 DNA reads as TGCGCCAGCAGCCAGACCTGGGACAACGGCGCCGAGACCCAGTACTTC. As protein: CASSQTWDNGAETQYF. The V call is TRBV4-1, the J call TRBJ2-5; D perhaps matches TRBD1 (6 bases). Germline CDR1 MGHRA, CDR2 YSYEKL. Trimming left V 3 bases short and J 5 bases short, with 19 bases between. CDR3 length equals 16 residues.

This chain joins TRBV7-2 and TRBJ2-7, with TRBD2 matching 9 bases. V shed 5 bases, J shed 5 bases, and the junction held 16 bases outside the gene matches. Germline assignment: CDR1 SGHTA and CDR2 FQGNSA. This CDR3 has 17 amino acids. The CDR3 region is CASSAHPSSGIINEQYF. The DNA for the CDR3 is TGTGCCAGCAGCGCACACCCTTCTAGCGGGATTATCAACGAGCAGTACTTC.

The V call is TRBV6-5, the J call TRBJ2-6; possible D gene TRBD1, 5 bases. In germline, CDR1 is MNHEY, CDR2 SVGAGI. The CDR3 is made up of 15 amino acids. V lost 6 bases and J 0 bases, leaving 9 bases between the germline ends. In DNA, the CDR3 is TGTGCCAGCAGCTCTGACAGCTCTGGGGCCAACGTCCTGACTTTC. Amino acid sequence: CASSSDSSGANVLTF.

The rearrangement uses TRBV28 and TRBJ2-5; no reliable D call. V was trimmed by 4 bases and J by 2 bases, leaving 11 bases between them. Germline-derived CDR1 and CDR2 are MDHEN and SYDVKM. This CDR3 region has 14 residues. Written as DNA, the CDR3 is TGTGCCAGCAGTTCCAAGACTCTTCAAGAGACCCAGTACTTC. It yields the protein CASSSKTLQETQYF.

This clone was observed a handful of times. Within the sample, other DNA sequences also encode this same CDR3. V usage is TRBV28 and J usage is TRBJ2-3; D gene ambiguous. Looked up from germline, CDR1 is MDHEN and CDR2 is SYDVKM. CDR3 length: 14 amino acids. V was trimmed by 3 bases and J by 1 base, leaving 8 bases between them. The CDR3 nucleotides are TGTGCCAGCAGTTTCTTGAGCGGCACAGATACGCAGTATTTT. Protein sequence: CASSFLSGTDTQYF.

This chain joins TRBV6-5 and TRBJ1-4; 8 bases are shared with TRBD1. CDR3 length: 13 residues. Germline V CDR1 and CDR2: MNHEY, SVGAGI. Trimming removed 6 bases from V and 7 bases from J; junction bases left unmatched: 4. CDR3 amino acids: CASRTGAAEKLFF. In DNA, the CDR3 is TGTGCCAGCAGGACAGGGGCGGCTGAAAAACTGTTTTTT.

The chain uses TRBV4-1 and TRBJ1-5; D is unresolved. The V end was cut by 2 bases, the J end by 4 bases, with 12 bases between. Germline CDR1 and CDR2: MGHRA and YSYEKL. This CDR3 comprises 15 residues. Here the CDR3 DNA reads TGCGCCAGCAGCCAAATGACGACGTCTAATCAGCCCCAGCATTTT. Its translation: CASSQMTTSNQPQHF.

The chain recombines TRBV29-1 with TRBJ1-3; perhaps TRBD1 as D (6 bases). Trimming took off 5 bases at V and 0 bases at J, with 8 bases between the two ends. The CDR3 runs to 13 residues. Germline values: CDR1 SQVTM, CDR2 ANQGSEA. CDR3 residues: CSVWTVSGNTIYF. The CDR3 nucleotides read TGCAGCGTTTGGACAGTCTCTGGAAACACCATATATTTT.

This clone has a handful of counts. The V gene is TRBV4-1, the J gene TRBJ2-2; TRBD1 matches at 9 bases. Germline V CDR1 and CDR2: MGHRA, YSYEKL. J was trimmed by 7 bases and V by 4 bases; bases with no gene match: 4. There are 14 residues in the CDR3. For the CDR3, the DNA is TGCGCCAGCAGCCCGGGACAGGGTAACGGGGAGCTGTTTTTT. As protein: CASSPGQGNGELFF.

V usage is TRBV9 and J usage is TRBJ2-1; 7 bases fit TRBD2. After removal of 3 bases from V and 6 bases from J, the junction contained 9 bases not matched to a gene. The CDR3 runs 15 residues. In germline, CDR1 is SGDLS, CDR2 YYNGEE. The CDR3: CASSASFREANEQFF. The CDR3 coding sequence is TGTGCCAGCAGCGCTTCTTTTCGGGAGGCCAATGAGCAGTTCTTC.

The chain combines TRBV11-2 with TRBJ1-1, with D uncertain. V was clipped by 2 bases and J by 10 bases, with 14 bases between them. Germline V CDR1 and CDR2: SGHAT, FQNNGV. This CDR3 has 13 amino acids. DNA of the CDR3: TGTGCCAGCAGCTTACTTATCGCCGACGGAGCTTTCTTT. This gives the protein CASSLLIADGAFF.

J is TRBJ2-1 and V is TRBV2, with D possibly being TRBD1 or TRBD2 (5 bases each). V gave up 4 bases and J gave up 5 bases, with 18 bases separating them. Germline-derived CDR1 and CDR2 are SNHLY and FYNNEI. The CDR3 consists of 16 residues. CDR3 nucleotide sequence: TGTGCCAGCAGTGTGGGGGATGACGGGAACCACAATGAGCAGTTCTTC. As protein: CASSVGDDGNHNEQFF.